A single sample gave rise to the 19 T cell receptor beta chains below, sequenced in a study of brain T cells in children with intractable seizures. The method was immunoSEQ multiplex PCR; TCRdb's version includes in-frame clones alone and lacks a portion of them. The sample lists about 64,000 clones; around 96% were seen once. The sequencing here drew on peripheral blood, taken at surgery. These receptors were obtained from a boy younger than two with focal cortical dysplasia and intractable seizures.

The chain joins TRBV3-1 (or the pseudogene TRBV3-2) to TRBJ2-2; D is perhaps TRBD2 (5 bases). V was clipped by 0 bases and J by 5 bases, with 16 bases between them. The CDR3 length is 17 residues. Germline V gene lookup returns CDR1 LGHDT and CDR2 YNNKEL (reference sequence). The CDR3 spells CASSQESGVALTGELFF. The CDR3, as DNA: TGTGCCAGCAGCCAAGAATCTGGGGTAGCGCTGACCGGGGAGCTGTTTTTT.

This clone was seen a handful of times. V is TRBV6-5 and J is TRBJ1-2; 9 bases align to TRBD1. The CDR3 runs 13 residues. Losses at the gene ends were 2 bases for V and 10 bases for J; bases not matched to a gene: 5. Germline CDR1 and CDR2: MNHEY and SVGAGI. For the CDR3, the DNA is TGTGCCAGCAGTTACGGACAGGGGATGTTCTACACCTTC. Protein sequence: CASSYGQGMFYTF.

The CDR3 DNA is TGTGCCATCAGTCCCGGTAGGGAAGGCGGGGAGCTGTTTTTT. Translated, it gives CAISPGREGGELFF. This chain uses TRBV10-3 with TRBJ2-2; D not certain. Between the trimmed V and J ends, which lost 5 bases and 7 bases, there was a span of 14 bases. The CDR3 contains 14 residues. CDR1 and CDR2 (germline): ENHRY, SYGVKD.

The rearrangement joins TRBV7-8 to TRBJ1-6; no clear D gene. Trimming shortened V by 0 bases and J by 10 bases, and 16 bases separated the two germline ends. This CDR3 has 16 residues. The germline gives CDR1 SGHVS, CDR2 FQNEAQ. The DNA for the CDR3 is TGTGCCAGCAGCTTAGCCGCATCGGGATTTGGGTCACCCCTCCACTTT. This codes for CASSLAASGFGSPLHF.

The chain has TRBV4-1 and TRBJ2-3; 13 bases line up with TRBD2. Germline CDR1 reads MGHRA; CDR2 reads YSYEKL. The junction had 6 bases not matched to a gene; V was cut back by 3 bases and J by 0 bases. This CDR3 spans 18 amino acids. The DNA for the CDR3 is TGCGCCAGCAGCCAGCGACTAGCGGGGGGCCTGAGCACAGATACGCAGTATTTT. It encodes CASSQRLAGGLSTDTQYF.

This clone has a handful of counts. The gene calls are TRBV5-1 and TRBJ2-2; possible D gene TRBD1, 6 bases. CDR1 SGHRS and CDR2 YFSETQ come from the germline V gene. The ends were cut back, 3 bases at V and 1 base at J, with 7 bases in the middle. The CDR3 has 14 residues. Here the CDR3 reads CASSSDRNTGELFF. The CDR3 DNA follows: TGCGCCAGCAGCTCGGACAGGAACACCGGGGAGCTGTTTTTT.

The chain is built from TRBV7-8 and TRBJ1-5; D is perhaps TRBD1 (6 bases). The CDR3 totals 14 residues. Germline CDR1 reads SGHVS; CDR2 reads FQNEAQ. V lost 3 bases and J 3 bases, leaving 9 bases between the germline ends. The CDR3 is CASSFSGHNQPQHF. The CDR3 nucleotides read TGTGCCAGCAGCTTTTCGGGACACAATCAGCCCCAGCATTTT.

This chain links TRBV27 with TRBJ2-3, with D perhaps TRBD1 or TRBD2 (5 bases each). Germline CDR1 is MNHEY and CDR2 is SMNVEV (reference sequence). The V and J ends lost 3 bases and 2 bases respectively, with 12 bases between them. The CDR3 has 15 residues. CDR3 region: CASSFRGPHTDTQYF. In DNA, the CDR3 is TGTGCCAGCAGTTTCCGGGGCCCCCACACAGATACGCAGTATTTT.

V and J are TRBV28 and TRBJ2-7, with D maybe TRBD2 (5 bases). Germline CDR1 MDHEN, CDR2 SYDVKM. V lost 3 bases and J lost 0, with 12 bases in between. There are 15 residues in the CDR3. CDR3 bases: TGTGCCAGCAGTTTCCCGCGAGGGAGCTCCTACGAGCAGTACTTC. This translates into CASSFPRGSSYEQYF.

The chain couples TRBV27 to TRBJ1-2; D is unresolved. CDR3 length: 13 residues. The germline V and J ends were trimmed by 6 bases and 3 bases, with 11 bases remaining between them. Per germline, CDR1 MNHEY and CDR2 SMNVEV (reference sequence). This CDR3 is CASRERTDYGYTF. CDR3 sequence (DNA): TGTGCCAGCAGGGAACGGACGGACTATGGCTACACCTTC.

This clone has a single count. V gene TRBV6-5 combines with J gene TRBJ2-2; 7 bases agree with TRBD1. V lost 5 bases and J lost 5; bases outside the gene matches: 8. Germline lookup yields CDR1 MNHEY and CDR2 SVGAGI. The length of the CDR3 is 15 residues. CDR3: CASSPPGTVTGELFF. CDR3 nucleotides: TGTGCCAGCAGTCCTCCCGGGACAGTTACCGGGGAGCTGTTTTTT.

This chain connects TRBV19 to TRBJ1-1; D is ambiguous. This CDR3 has 11 residues. Trimming took 5 bases from V and 3 from J, leaving 4 bases between them. Germline V lookup: CDR1 LNHDA, CDR2 SQIVND (reference sequence). The CDR3 sequence is CASSWDTEAFF. The CDR3 region has the DNA TGTGCCAGTAGTTGGGACACTGAAGCTTTCTTT.

The chain has TRBV2 and TRBJ2-5, with 11 bases lining up with TRBD1. The CDR3 consists of 15 residues. Germline CDR1 is SNHLY and CDR2 is FYNNEI. V gave up 6 bases and J gave up 4 bases; unmatched junction bases: 7. The CDR3 spells CASSVDRGRGETQYF. The CDR3 DNA reads as TGTGCCAGCAGCGTGGACAGGGGGCGCGGAGAGACCCAGTACTTC.

This clone was observed a single time. CDR3: CASRPSGGGIYEQYF. For the CDR3, the DNA is TGTGCCAGCAGGCCCTCGGGGGGGGGAATCTACGAGCAGTACTTC. The chain carries TRBV28 and TRBJ2-7, with 8 bases aligning to TRBD2. V lost 6 bases and J lost 3; bases outside the gene matches: 10. Germline V CDR1 and CDR2: MDHEN, SYDVKM. The CDR3 is 15 residues long.

The chain carries TRBV5-1 and TRBJ2-1; the match to TRBD2 covers 9 bases. V trimming: 5 bases; J trimming: 5 bases; junction bases outside the gene matches: 2. The CDR3 covers 13 residues. Germline-derived CDR1 and CDR2 are SGHRS and YFSETQ. CDR3 residues: CASRTSGDNEQFF. As DNA, the CDR3 is TGCGCCAGCAGGACTAGCGGAGACAATGAGCAGTTCTTC.

The sample holds one count of this clone. This chain links TRBV6-5 with TRBJ1-6; TRBD1 might be the D (6 bases). V was shortened by 5 bases and J by 7 bases, with 15 bases between the two germline ends. The CDR3 is made up of 15 amino acids. Germline CDR1 reads MNHEY; CDR2 reads SVGAGI. The CDR3 reads CASSPTGKLNSPLHF. The DNA of the CDR3 is TGTGCCAGCAGTCCTACAGGGAAGCTAAATTCACCCCTCCACTTT.

This rearrangement joins TRBV3-1 (or the pseudogene TRBV3-2) to TRBJ1-4; D is undetermined. V lost 3 bases and J lost 0, with 11 bases in between. The CDR3 consists of 16 residues. The germline CDR1 and CDR2 sequences are LGHDT and YNNKEL (reference sequence). CDR3 nucleotides: TGTGCCAGCAGCCAGGTCAACGGAGCAACTAATGAAAAACTGTTTTTT. As protein: CASSQVNGATNEKLFF.

The J gene is TRBJ1-6, the V gene TRBV11-2; D is unclear. Trimming cost V 0 bases and J 3 bases, with 15 bases left between them. This CDR3 has 18 residues. Germline CDR1 reads SGHAT; CDR2 reads FQNNGV. CDR3 bases: TGTGCCAGCAGCTTAGACCCACGCCAACGGGGCTATAATTCACCCCTCCACTTT. Its translation is CASSLDPRQRGYNSPLHF.

The chain links TRBV6-2 or TRBV6-3 to TRBJ2-7, with 10 bases that match TRBD1. The CDR3 runs 15 residues. Trimming removed 6 bases from V and 2 bases from J; junction bases left unmatched: 7. Germline V gene sequence: CDR1 MNHEY, CDR2 SVGEGT. CDR3 nucleotides: TGTGCCAGCAGCCACCGGGACAGGGGCCCCTACGAGCAGTACTTC. Translation: CASSHRDRGPYEQYF.